This TCR beta chain was sequenced in a study of blood T cell repertoires in COVID-19. CDR1 is MNHEY and CDR2 is SVGAGI in the germline V gene. The CDR3 has 14 amino acids. V was pared by 8 bases and J by 3 bases, with 16 bases between. Data came from immunoSEQ multiplex PCR; TCRdb stores just in-frame clones and leaves some out. Of about 210,000 clones in the sample, approximately 84% were seen once. The clonotype comes from a woman aged 45-59 years with active or convalescent COVID-19. The J gene is TRBJ1-2, the V gene TRBV6-5; D perhaps matches TRBD1 (5 bases). Sequencing was done on a sample of peripheral blood. The CDR3 region has the DNA TGTGCCAGCGGGGGAGGGGTGGCCTACTATGGCTACACCTTC. The encoded protein is CASGGGVAYYGYTF.